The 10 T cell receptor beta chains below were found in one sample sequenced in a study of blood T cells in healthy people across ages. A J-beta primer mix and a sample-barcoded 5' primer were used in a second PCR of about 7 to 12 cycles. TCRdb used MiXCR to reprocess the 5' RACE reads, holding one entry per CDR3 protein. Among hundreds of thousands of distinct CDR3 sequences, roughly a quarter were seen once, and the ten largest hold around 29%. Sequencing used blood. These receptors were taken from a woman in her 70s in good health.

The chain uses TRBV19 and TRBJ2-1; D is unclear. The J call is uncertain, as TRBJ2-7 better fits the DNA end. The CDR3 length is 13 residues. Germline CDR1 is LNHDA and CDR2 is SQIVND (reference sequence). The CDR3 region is CASSSSASYEQYF. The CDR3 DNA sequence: TGTGCCAGTAGTAGCTCTGCGTCCTACGAGCAGTACTTC.

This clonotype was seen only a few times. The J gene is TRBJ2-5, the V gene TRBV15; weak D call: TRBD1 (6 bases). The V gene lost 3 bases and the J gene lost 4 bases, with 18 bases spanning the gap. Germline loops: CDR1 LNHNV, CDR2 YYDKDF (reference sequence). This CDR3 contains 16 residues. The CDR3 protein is CATSRRQGLIGETQYF. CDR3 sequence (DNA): TGTGCCACCAGCAGGAGGCAGGGGTTAATTGGAGAGACCCAGTACTTC.

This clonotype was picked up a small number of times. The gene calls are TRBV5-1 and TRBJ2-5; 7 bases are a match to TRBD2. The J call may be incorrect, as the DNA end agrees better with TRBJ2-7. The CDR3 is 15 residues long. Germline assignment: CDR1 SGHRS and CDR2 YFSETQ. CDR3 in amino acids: CASTLGTGGSYEQYF. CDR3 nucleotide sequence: TGCGCCAGCACTCTCGGGACGGGGGGCTCCTACGAGCAGTACTTC.

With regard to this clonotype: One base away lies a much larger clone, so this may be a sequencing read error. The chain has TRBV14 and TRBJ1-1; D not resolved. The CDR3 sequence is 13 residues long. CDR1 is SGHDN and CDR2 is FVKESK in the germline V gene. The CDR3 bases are TGTGCCAGCAGCCAAGACAGGAACACTGAAGCTTCCTTT. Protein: CASSQDRNTEASF.

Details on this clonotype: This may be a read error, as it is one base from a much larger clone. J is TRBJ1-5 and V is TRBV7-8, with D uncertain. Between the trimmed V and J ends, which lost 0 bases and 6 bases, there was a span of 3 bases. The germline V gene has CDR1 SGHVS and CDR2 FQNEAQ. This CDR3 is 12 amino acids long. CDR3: CASSLAAQPQHF. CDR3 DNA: TGTGCCAGCAGCTTAGCGGCTCAGCCCCAGCATTTT. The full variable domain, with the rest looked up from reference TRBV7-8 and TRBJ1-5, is GAGVSQSPRYKVAKRGQDVALRCDPISGHVSLFWYQQALGQGPEFLTYFQNEAQLDKSGLPSDRFFAERPEGSVSTLKIQRTQQEDSAVYLCASSLAAQPQHFGDGTRLSIL.

CDR3 DNA: TGCAGTGCTAGGTTTCGCGGCAGGGGCGTAGGCACTGAAGCTTTCTTT. Translating gives CSARFRGRGVGTEAFF. The chain combines TRBV20-1 with TRBJ1-1; tentative D call: TRBD1 (6 bases). V was clipped by 3 bases and J by 4 bases, with 21 bases between them. The CDR3 runs 16 residues. CDR1 DFQATT and CDR2 SNEGSKA come from the germline V gene (reference sequence).

The CDR3: CASSLGAGGTGELFF. The CDR3 nucleotides are TGTGCCAGCAGTTTGGGGGCGGGAGGAACCGGGGAGCTGTTTTTT. The V call is TRBV12-3 or TRBV12-4, the J call TRBJ2-2; 8 positions match TRBD2. Germline trimming cut 3 bases from V and 5 bases from J; bases unmatched to any gene: 5. This CDR3 is 15 amino acids long.

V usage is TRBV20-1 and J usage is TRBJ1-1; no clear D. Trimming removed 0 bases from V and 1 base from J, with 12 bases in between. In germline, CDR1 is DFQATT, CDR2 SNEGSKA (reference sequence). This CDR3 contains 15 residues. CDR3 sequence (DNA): TGCAGTGCTAGAGATCTCCGGACGCCGAACACTGAAGCTTTCTTT. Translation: CSARDLRTPNTEAFF.

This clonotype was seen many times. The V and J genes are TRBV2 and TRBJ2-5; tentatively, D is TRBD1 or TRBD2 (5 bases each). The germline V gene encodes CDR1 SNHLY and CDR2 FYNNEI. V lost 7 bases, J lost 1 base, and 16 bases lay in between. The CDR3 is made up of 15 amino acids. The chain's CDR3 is CASKTSRGVQETQYF. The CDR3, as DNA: TGTGCCAGCAAAACGAGCCGAGGGGTCCAAGAGACCCAGTACTTC.

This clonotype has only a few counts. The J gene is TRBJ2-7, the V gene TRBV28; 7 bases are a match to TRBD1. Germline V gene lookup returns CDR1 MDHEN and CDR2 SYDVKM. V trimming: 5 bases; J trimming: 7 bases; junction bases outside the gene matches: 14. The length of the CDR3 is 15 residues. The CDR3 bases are TGTGCCAGCAGTCCACAGGGGTCCTGGTCCCGGGAGCAGTACTTC. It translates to CASSPQGSWSREQYF. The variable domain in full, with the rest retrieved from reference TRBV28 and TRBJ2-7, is DVKVTQSSRYLVKRTGEKVFLECVQDMDHENMFWYRQDPGLGLRLIYFSYDVKMKEKGDIPEGYSVSREKKERFSLILESASTNQTSMYLCASSPQGSWSREQYFGPGTRLTVT.